The 5 T cell receptor beta chains in this list originate from one sample, sequenced in a study of control samples from healthy donors and cancer patients. Sequencing used immunoSEQ multiplex PCR; TCRdb keeps in-frame clones, though not all of them. Of some 80,000 clones listed, under 90% are singletons. Source material: blood. All receptors derive from a middle-aged man in good health.

In its sample, this clone was seen once. This chain links TRBV7-8 with TRBJ2-3, with 8 nucleotides matching TRBD2. Germline CDR1 and CDR2: SGHVS and FQNEAQ. This CDR3 spans 16 amino acids. V lost 5 bases and J lost 3; bases outside the gene matches: 10. The CDR3 sequence is CASSQTGTRGTDTQYF. The CDR3 DNA follows: TGTGCCAGCAGCCAAACCGGGACTAGGGGGACAGATACGCAGTATTTT.

Comments on this clone: The junction and the germline gene differ at one end; a read error may be behind it. The chain combines TRBV15 with TRBJ2-7; 11 positions agree with TRBD2. The CDR3 is made up of 16 amino acids. Germline lookup yields CDR1 LNHNV and CDR2 YYDKDF (reference sequence). The CDR3 spells CATSRDATSGVYGQYF. The CDR3 DNA is TGTGCCACCAGCAGAGATGCGACTAGCGGGGTATACGGGCAGTACTTC.

The CDR3 coding sequence is TGTGCCAGCAGCCCAGCGGGGATAGATACGCAGTATTTT. Translating gives CASSPAGIDTQYF. This chain joins TRBV21-1 and TRBJ2-3; the table's D call, TRBD2, has no DNA check behind it. TRBV21-1 is a pseudogene locus. The CDR3 sequence is 13 residues long.

The chain recombines TRBV7-2 with TRBJ2-3, with D tentatively TRBD2 (6 bases). CDR1 is SGHTA, CDR2 FQGNSA, per germline. Deletions cut 1 base from V and 4 bases from J, with 9 bases between. CDR3 length equals 14 residues. CDR3 nucleotide sequence: TGTGCCAGCAGCTTAGGTCGACTAGCAGATACGCAGTATTTT. Protein product: CASSLGRLADTQYF.

This chain links TRBV7-6 with TRBJ2-7; 7 bases are shared with TRBD2. The CDR3 extends over 15 amino acids. V lost 1 base, J lost 5 bases, and 8 bases stayed unmatched. Germline V gene sequence: CDR1 SGHVS, CDR2 FNYEAQ. DNA of the CDR3: TGTGCCAGCAGCTTAGGAGCGGGGTGGATGAACGAGCAGTACTTC. Protein sequence: CASSLGAGWMNEQYF. The full variable domain, in which reference TRBV7-6 and TRBJ2-7 provide the parts outside the CDR3, is GAGVSQSPRYKVTKRGQDVALRCDPISGHVSLYWYRQALGQGPEFLTYFNYEAQQDKSGLPNDRFSAERPEGSISTLTIQRTEQRDSAMYRCASSLGAGWMNEQYFGPGTRLTVT.